This record concerns one TCR beta chain sequence. The antigen remains undetermined. V was clipped by 4 bases and J by 8 bases, with 14 bases between them. This CDR3 has 13 residues. This entry comes from a study of T cell responses to AZD1222 COVID-19 vaccine. Study-wide results and limits: Clonal diversity was possibly underestimated, and the donors were mostly white British, with more females.

Some clones are missing from TCRdb's copy, which holds only in-frame ones; the method was immunoSEQ multiplex PCR. The table has 140,000 or so clones, 70% to 90% seen once. This sequence was found in an adult who received the AZD1222 COVID-19 vaccine. The rearrangement joins TRBV12-3 or TRBV12-4 to TRBJ1-2, with D possibly TRBD1 on 6 matching bases. Sequences were derived from peripheral blood, sampled 28 days after the second AZD1222 dose. The CDR3 nucleotides read TGTGCCAGCAGTTCAGGGGAATTGGGAGGCTACACCTTC. It specifies CASSSGELGGYTF.